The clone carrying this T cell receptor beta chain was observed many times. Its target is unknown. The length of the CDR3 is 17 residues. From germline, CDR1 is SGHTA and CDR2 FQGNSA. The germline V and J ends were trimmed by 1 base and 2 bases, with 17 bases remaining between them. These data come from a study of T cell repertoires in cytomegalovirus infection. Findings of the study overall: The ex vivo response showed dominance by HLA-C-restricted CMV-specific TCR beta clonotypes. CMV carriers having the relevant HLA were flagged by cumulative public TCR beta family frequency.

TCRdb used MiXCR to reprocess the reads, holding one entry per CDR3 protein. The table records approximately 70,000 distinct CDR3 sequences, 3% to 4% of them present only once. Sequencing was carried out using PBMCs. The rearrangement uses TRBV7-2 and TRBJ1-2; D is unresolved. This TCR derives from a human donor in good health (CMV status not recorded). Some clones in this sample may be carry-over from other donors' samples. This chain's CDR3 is CASSLVGQAVNNYGYTF. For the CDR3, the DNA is TGTGCCAGCAGCTTAGTGGGTCAGGCTGTTAACAACTATGGCTACACCTTC. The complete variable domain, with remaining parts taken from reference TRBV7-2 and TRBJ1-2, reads GAGVSQSPSNKVTEKGKDVELRCDPISGHTALYWYRQSLGQGLEFLIYFQGNSAPDKSGLPSDRFSAERTGGSVSTLTIQRTQQEDSAVYLCASSLVGQAVNNYGYTFGSGTRLTVV.